The next 25 T cell receptor beta chains were all read from a single sample in a study of vaccination effects on CD4 cells after COVID-19. These TCRs' antigens remain unknown. Culturing for around ten days preceded CD4+ T cell isolation. The protocol was immunoSEQ multiplex PCR, while the TCRdb copy is restricted to in-frame clones and leaves out a portion. Altogether tens of thousands of clones are present, approximately 65% being singletons, with the ten largest covering over 4.5%. Sequenced material: CD4+ T cells from PBMCs cultured without peptide, taken before COVID-19 vaccination. The receptors were gathered from a human donor who received a COVID-19 vaccine.

The rearrangement uses TRBV3-1 (or the pseudogene TRBV3-2) and TRBJ1-2; 8 positions agree with TRBD1. CDR1 is LGHDT and CDR2 is YNNKEL in the germline V gene (reference sequence). The junction had 9 bases not matched to a gene; V was cut back by 1 base and J by 5 bases. The CDR3 extends over 16 amino acids. The CDR3: CASSQVRSTGGYGYTF. For the CDR3, the DNA is TGTGCCAGCAGCCAAGTAAGGTCCACAGGGGGATATGGCTACACCTTC.

V gene TRBV7-2 combines with J gene TRBJ1-2; 9 bases match TRBD1. Per germline, CDR1 SGHTA and CDR2 FQGNSA. CDR3 length: 17 amino acids. Losses at the gene ends were 2 bases for V and 4 bases for J; bases not matched to a gene: 11. CDR3 sequence (DNA): TGTGCCAGCAGCTTATTGGCTTGGGGACAGGGTAGCTATGGCTACACCTTC. Encoded protein: CASSLLAWGQGSYGYTF.

This chain connects TRBV6-1 to TRBJ2-6, with 7 bases identical to TRBD1. There are 16 residues in the CDR3. V dropped 2 bases and J dropped 4; count of bases not matched to a gene: 5. Germline V CDR1 and CDR2: MNHNS, SASEGT. CDR3 region: CASSEFGTAGANVLTF. In DNA, the CDR3 is TGTGCCAGCAGTGAATTTGGGACAGCCGGGGCCAACGTCCTGACTTTC.

This clone came up once. The V and J genes are TRBV6-5 and TRBJ1-2, with TRBD1 matching over 7 bases. This CDR3 has 13 amino acids. Losses at the gene ends were 4 bases for V and 8 bases for J; bases not matched to a gene: 7. Germline CDR1 reads MNHEY; CDR2 reads SVGAGI. Here the CDR3 reads CASSLDRVRGYTF. Written as DNA, the CDR3 is TGTGCCAGCAGTTTAGACAGGGTCCGGGGCTACACCTTC.

The chain is built from TRBV7-2 and TRBJ2-3; 14 positions agree with TRBD2. The CDR3 sequence is 17 residues long. Germline CDR1 SGHTA, CDR2 FQGNSA. V trimming: 5 bases; J trimming: 3 bases; junction bases outside the gene matches: 7. CDR3 sequence: CASSLGLAGGKTDTQYF. In nucleotides, the CDR3 is TGTGCCAGCAGCCTAGGACTAGCGGGGGGCAAAACAGATACGCAGTATTTT.

V usage is TRBV7-2 and J usage is TRBJ2-7; TRBD2 might be the D (6 bases). V was pared by 6 bases and J by 6 bases, with 15 bases between. Per germline, CDR1 SGHTA and CDR2 FQGNSA. This CDR3 spans 13 amino acids. The CDR3 loop reads CASSRWTIGEQYF. As DNA, the CDR3 is TGTGCCAGCAGTCGTTGGACTATCGGCGAGCAGTACTTC.

V is TRBV5-1 and J is TRBJ2-1; 11 bases fit TRBD1. V shed 3 bases and J 8 bases; nucleotides not matched to a gene: 7. The CDR3 totals 15 residues. Germline CDR1 SGHRS, CDR2 YFSETQ. The DNA for the CDR3 is TGCGCCAGCAGCTCCGGGACAGGGGGTACCTATGAGCAGTTCTTC. Encoded protein: CASSSGTGGTYEQFF.

The genes are TRBV6-5 and TRBJ2-2; unclear D gene. The CDR3 is 12 residues long. The germline CDR1 and CDR2 sequences are MNHEY and SVGAGI. With 0 bases removed from V and 5 bases from J, the gap between germline ends came to 1 base. The CDR3 reads CASSYSTGELFF. DNA of the CDR3: TGTGCCAGCAGTTACTCAACCGGGGAGCTGTTTTTT.

V and J are TRBV11-2 and TRBJ2-3; TRBD2 aligns across 12 bases. The CDR3 extends over 16 amino acids. CDR1 is SGHAT and CDR2 is FQNNGV in the germline V gene. J was trimmed by 0 bases and V by 5 bases; bases with no gene match: 3. DNA of the CDR3: TGTGCCAGCAGCCGGGGGACTAGCGGGAGCACAGATACGCAGTATTTT. This translates into CASSRGTSGSTDTQYF.

The chain joins TRBV3-1 (or the pseudogene TRBV3-2) to TRBJ2-3; TRBD2 matches 9 bases. Trimming cost V 0 bases and J 5 bases; bases outside gene matches: 6. This CDR3 has 16 amino acids. Germline CDR1 and CDR2: LGHDT and YNNKEL (reference sequence). The CDR3 region has the DNA TGTGCCAGCAGCCAAGAGCGGGGGGGTCTCCAAGATACGCAGTATTTT. This gives the protein CASSQERGGLQDTQYF.

This rearrangement joins TRBV5-1 to TRBJ2-7; no clear D gene. Deletions cut 2 bases from V and 0 bases from J, with 18 bases between. This CDR3 spans 17 amino acids. Germline loops: CDR1 SGHRS, CDR2 YFSETQ. CDR3 sequence: CASSFGRSESFSYEQYF. The CDR3 bases are TGCGCCAGCAGCTTCGGACGCTCCGAGAGTTTCTCCTACGAGCAGTACTTC.

The chain recombines TRBV5-6 with TRBJ2-3; D is uncertain. Per the germline V gene, CDR1 is SGHDT and CDR2 is YYEEEE. The CDR3 is 14 amino acids. Trimming left V 6 bases short and J 4 bases short, with 15 bases between. CDR3 DNA sequence: TGTGCCAGCAAGGTATTAGGGCTGGCAGATACGCAGTATTTT. It codes for CASKVLGLADTQYF.

This clone was picked up one time. This sequence joins TRBV13 and TRBJ2-1; D is uncertain. The CDR3 is made up of 11 amino acids. Germline CDR1 is PRHDT and CDR2 is FYEKMQ (reference sequence). Trimming pared 8 bases from V and 2 bases from J, leaving 4 bases between. The CDR3 DNA sequence: TGTGCCAGCGGTCCCTACAATGAGCAGTTCTTC. This gives the protein CASGPYNEQFF.

The chain joins TRBV9 to TRBJ1-6; a possible D gene is TRBD1 (5 bases). V was shortened by 0 bases and J by 4 bases, with 8 bases between the two germline ends. This CDR3 is 15 amino acids long. Germline values: CDR1 SGDLS, CDR2 YYNGEE. In DNA form, the CDR3 reads TGTGCCAGCAGCGTAGAAGGGGAGTATAATTCACCCCTCCACTTT. Protein sequence: CASSVEGEYNSPLHF.

This clone has only a few counts. The chain is built from TRBV7-8 and TRBJ2-7; TRBD1 agrees at 11 bases. Per the germline V gene, CDR1 is SGHVS and CDR2 is FQNEAQ. The CDR3 loop spans 15 amino acids. Trimming at V came to 3 bases and at J to 3 bases, leaving 4 bases not matched to a gene. The CDR3, as DNA: TGTGCCAGCAGCTTGGGGGACAGGGGGGTCTACGAGCAGTACTTC. Amino acids: CASSLGDRGVYEQYF.

The V call is TRBV5-1, the J call TRBJ2-5, with 7 bases matching TRBD2. With 0 bases clipped from V and 4 bases from J, the junction kept 6 bases outside the gene matches. The CDR3 has 15 residues. Germline V gene sequence: CDR1 SGHRS, CDR2 YFSETQ. The CDR3 region is CASSLVSGEGETQYF. DNA of the CDR3: TGCGCCAGCAGCTTGGTGTCTGGGGAGGGAGAGACCCAGTACTTC.

V gene TRBV10-3 combines with J gene TRBJ1-3; no firm D call. The germline V and J ends were trimmed by 0 bases and 1 base, with 10 bases remaining between them. The CDR3 sequence is 16 residues long. Germline values: CDR1 ENHRY, CDR2 SYGVKD. CDR3 region: CAISESGRLSGNTIYF. The CDR3 coding sequence is TGTGCCATCAGTGAGTCGGGCAGACTATCTGGAAACACCATATATTTT.

The chain has TRBV29-1 and TRBJ1-2, with 7 bases matching TRBD1. The V gene's germline CDR1 is SQVTM and CDR2 ANQGSEA. J was trimmed by 4 bases and V by 4 bases; bases with no gene match: 9. CDR3 length: 14 residues. CDR3 in DNA: TGCAGCGTTGGTGGAGGGGGCTCCCTCTATGGCTACACCTTC. Protein product: CSVGGGGSLYGYTF.

CDR3 sequence (DNA): TGTGCCAGTAGTTCGGGACCCCCAATGGGGTCACCCCTCCACTTT. Amino acids: CASSSGPPMGSPLHF. The V call is TRBV19, the J call TRBJ1-6; tentatively, D is TRBD1 (5 bases). The V and J ends lost 5 bases and 10 bases respectively, with 18 bases between them. Per germline, CDR1 LNHDA and CDR2 SQIVND (reference sequence). This CDR3 is built from 15 residues.

This clone counts as medium-sized (0.01 to 0.1%). The chain couples TRBV5-1 to TRBJ1-5; possibly TRBD1 for D (6 bases). Germline loops: CDR1 SGHRS, CDR2 YFSETQ. V shed 0 bases and J shed 2 bases, with 9 bases lying between them. This CDR3 has 15 residues. The CDR3 region has the DNA TGCGCCAGCAGCTTGGTGCCAGGGGGCAATCAGCCCCAGCATTTT. This encodes CASSLVPGGNQPQHF.

The chain links TRBV30 to TRBJ1-2, with TRBD1 as a possible D gene (5 bases). The CDR3 contains 14 residues. Trimming cost V 4 bases and J 4 bases, with 16 bases left between them. Germline V gene lookup returns CDR1 GTSNPN and CDR2 SVGIG (reference sequence). CDR3 in DNA: TGTGCCTGGACTTACTTGGGACCTATCTATGGCTACACCTTC. This codes for CAWTYLGPIYGYTF.

The chain uses TRBV30 and TRBJ2-1; D not resolved. The ends were cut back, 0 bases at V and 5 bases at J, with 11 bases in the middle. Germline V gives CDR1 GTSNPN, CDR2 SVGIG (reference sequence). The length of the CDR3 is 14 residues. This CDR3 is CAWSVGSLNNEQFF. DNA for the CDR3: TGTGCCTGGAGTGTGGGGTCGCTCAACAATGAGCAGTTCTTC.

This sequence joins TRBV5-6 and TRBJ2-1; no reliable D call. Per the germline V gene, CDR1 is SGHDT and CDR2 is YYEEEE. The CDR3 is 12 amino acids. V was cut by 2 bases and J by 12 bases, with 12 bases left in between. The chain's CDR3 is CASSLTPPSQFF. The DNA for the CDR3 is TGTGCCAGCAGCTTAACTCCCCCTTCGCAGTTCTTC.

The chain recombines TRBV3-1 (or the pseudogene TRBV3-2) with TRBJ2-3, with TRBD2 identical over 14 bases. With V trimmed by 3 bases and J by 2 bases, 13 bases remained unmatched. Germline V gene data show CDR1 as LGHDT and CDR2 as YNNKEL (reference sequence). This CDR3 has 20 residues. CDR3 DNA: TGTGCCAGCAGCCACGAGAGACTAGCGGGAGGGCAATTCTTCACAGATACGCAGTATTTT. Translation gives CASSHERLAGGQFFTDTQYF.

This chain uses TRBV4-1 with TRBJ1-5, with 7 bases that match TRBD1. Germline V CDR1 and CDR2: MGHRA, YSYEKL. CDR3 length: 20 residues. Trimming removed 0 bases from V and 1 base from J; junction bases left unmatched: 15. The CDR3 loop is CASSQDRGQGVLCSNQPQHF. The CDR3 coding sequence is TGCGCCAGCAGCCAAGATCGAGGGCAGGGGGTATTGTGCAGCAATCAGCCCCAGCATTTT.